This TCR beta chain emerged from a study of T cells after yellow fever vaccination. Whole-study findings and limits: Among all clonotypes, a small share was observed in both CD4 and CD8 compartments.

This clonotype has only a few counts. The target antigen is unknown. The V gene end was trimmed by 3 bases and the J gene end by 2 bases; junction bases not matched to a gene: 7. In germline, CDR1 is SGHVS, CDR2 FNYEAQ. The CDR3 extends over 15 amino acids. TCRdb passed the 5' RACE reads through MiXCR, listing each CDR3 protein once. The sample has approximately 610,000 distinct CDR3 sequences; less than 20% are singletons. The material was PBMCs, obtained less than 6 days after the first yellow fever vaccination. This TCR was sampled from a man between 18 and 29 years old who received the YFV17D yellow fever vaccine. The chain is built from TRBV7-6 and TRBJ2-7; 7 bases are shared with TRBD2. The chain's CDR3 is CASSLGRGSPYEQYV. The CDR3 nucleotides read TGTGCCAGCAGCTTGGGGAGGGGCTCTCCCTACGAGCAGTACGTC.